This TCR beta chain was sequenced in a study of CD8+ T cells in alopecia areata. Extraction and reverse transcription of RNA yielded cDNA as the sequencing template. Clones were read by immunoSEQ multiplex PCR, and TCRdb kept only the in-frame ones, dropping some. This table holds tens of thousands of clones, approximately 60% found once. This clone occurred once. Germline V lookup: CDR1 SEHNR, CDR2 FQNEAQ (reference sequence). Trimming stripped 2 bases from V and 1 base from J, with 11 bases between. The CDR3 has 15 residues. This TCR was sampled from a human donor with alopecia areata. Sequenced material: CD8+ T cells sorted from blood, taken at week 0. The chain links TRBV7-9 to TRBJ1-1; D may be TRBD1 (6 bases). The CDR3 bases are TGTGCCAGCAGCTTACCCCAGGGGTGGAACACTGAAGCTTTCTTT. Its protein is CASSLPQGWNTEAFF.